These 6 T cell receptor beta chains came from one sample sequenced in a study of T cells in Graves' hyperthyroidism and ophthalmopathy. TCR beta CDR3 sequences were amplified from RNA transcripts. The TCR CDR3 first-round RT-PCR relied on the HTBI primer set. Each CDR3 protein is one row after TCRdb ran MiXCR on the multiplex PCR reads. The sample holds about 600,000 distinct CDR3 sequences, around 16% seen once. Sequencing input: blood. All receptors derive from a woman aged 40 to 50 with Graves' ophthalmopathy.

This clonotype was seen ten or more times. The chain recombines TRBV30 with TRBJ2-3; 11 bases agree with TRBD2. V lost 3 bases to trimming and J lost 4 bases; unmatched junction nucleotides: 3. This CDR3 contains 14 residues. Germline V gives CDR1 GTSNPN, CDR2 SVGIG (reference sequence). The CDR3 spells CAWRGLAVSDTQYF. In DNA, the CDR3 is TGTGCCTGGAGGGGACTAGCGGTATCAGATACGCAGTATTTT.

This clonotype occurred a few times. The rearrangement joins TRBV12-5 to TRBJ2-2; no reliable D call. The CDR3 length is 12 residues. Germline assignment: CDR1 LGHNT and CDR2 FRNRAP. Trimming stripped 1 base from V and 5 bases from J, with 2 bases between. The CDR3 is CASGLDTGELFF. The CDR3 nucleotides read TGTGCTAGTGGTTTGGATACCGGGGAGCTGTTTTTT.

The chain couples TRBV6-2 or TRBV6-3 to TRBJ2-1, with D perhaps assigned TRBD1 or TRBD2 (5 bases each). The CDR3 covers 16 residues. Trimming took off 7 bases at V and 5 bases at J, with 21 bases between the two ends. CDR1 is MNHEY and CDR2 is SVGEGT in the germline V gene. This CDR3 is CASIHGDLEGNNEQFF. The CDR3 DNA follows: TGTGCCAGCATCCACGGGGACCTAGAAGGTAACAATGAGCAGTTCTTC.

The chain carries TRBV19 and TRBJ1-2; TRBD1 agrees at 8 bases. V was pared by 7 bases and J by 7 bases, with 14 bases of the junction left unmatched. Germline-derived CDR1 and CDR2 are LNHDA and SQIVND (reference sequence). The CDR3 consists of 15 residues. The CDR3 DNA sequence: TGTGCCAGTACCATTGGACAGGGAGGACTTGGTGGCTACACCTTC. Translating gives CASTIGQGGLGGYTF.

This clonotype has only a few counts. The V call is TRBV4-1, the J call TRBJ1-4; TRBD1 is a possible D gene (5 bases). Germline CDR1 reads MGHRA; CDR2 reads YSYEKL. V dropped 1 base and J dropped 8 bases, with 17 bases sitting between them. This CDR3 has 16 residues. The CDR3 is CASSQVGTTSGEKLFF. The DNA for the CDR3 is TGCGCCAGCAGCCAAGTCGGGACGACCTCAGGCGAAAAACTGTTTTTT.

This clonotype was observed at least ten times. The chain recombines TRBV5-1 with TRBJ1-2, with D uncertain. The CDR3 runs to 13 residues. Germline CDR1 SGHRS, CDR2 YFSETQ. V was trimmed by 0 bases and J by 5 bases, leaving 8 bases between them. This CDR3 reads CASSLGSVYGYTF. CDR3 nucleotides: TGCGCCAGCAGCTTGGGTAGCGTTTATGGCTACACCTTC.